The 27 T cell receptor beta chains below all came from one sample that was sequenced in a study of T cells after yellow fever vaccination. One entry per CDR3 protein, called by TCRdb with MiXCR from the 5' RACE reads. The sample yields about 85,000 distinct CDR3 sequences, more than 10% seen once. The specimen comprised CD8+ T cells not binding an NS4B(214-222) dextramer, sorted from PBMCs, sampled approximately 20 days after the first yellow fever vaccination. The origin of the receptors is a young man who received the YFV17D yellow fever vaccine.

This clonotype was seen ten or more times. V gene TRBV29-1 combines with J gene TRBJ2-5, with 9 bases matching TRBD1. Germline CDR1 reads SQVTM; CDR2 reads ANQGSEA. After removal of 1 base from V and 5 bases from J, the junction contained 11 bases not matched to a gene. The CDR3 sequence is 16 residues long. CDR3 in DNA: TGCAGCGTTGAAGGCCACCGGGACAGGGCACAGGAGACCCAGTACTTC. It is translated as CSVEGHRDRAQETQYF.

This clonotype was recorded a few times. As DNA, the CDR3 is TGTGCCAGCAGCTTAGCGGGAGCCTCCACTGAAGCTTTCTTT. It codes for CASSLAGASTEAFF. The chain carries TRBV7-6 and TRBJ1-1; D is unresolved. V was cut by 0 bases and J by 4 bases, with 9 bases left in between. The CDR3 contains 14 residues. Germline V gene data show CDR1 as SGHVS and CDR2 as FNYEAQ. Combining the CDR3 with reference TRBV7-6 and TRBJ1-1 gives the whole variable domain GAGVSQSPRYKVTKRGQDVALRCDPISGHVSLYWYRQALGQGPEFLTYFNYEAQQDKSGLPNDRFSAERPEGSISTLTIQRTEQRDSAMYRCASSLAGASTEAFFGQGTRLTVV.

The chain combines TRBV4-1 with TRBJ1-2, with D unresolved. This CDR3 is built from 15 residues. Per the germline V gene, CDR1 is MGHRA and CDR2 is YSYEKL. V was pared by 0 bases and J by 5 bases, with 13 bases between. The CDR3 nucleotides are TGCGCCAGCAGCCAAGAATCGGCGGGTGGGTATGGCTACACCTTC. The encoded protein is CASSQESAGGYGYTF.

This clonotype was counted only a few times. This rearrangement joins TRBV27 to TRBJ2-2; 11 bases are a match to TRBD1. After removal of 4 bases from V and 7 bases from J, the junction contained 5 bases not matched to a gene. The CDR3 runs 15 residues. CDR1 and CDR2 (germline): MNHEY, SMNVEV (reference sequence). The CDR3 sequence is CASSYGTGGLGELFF. CDR3 sequence (DNA): TGTGCCAGCAGTTACGGGACAGGGGGTCTCGGGGAGCTGTTTTTT.

The chain joins TRBV6-5 to TRBJ2-7, with D possibly matching TRBD2 (5 bases). CDR3 length: 13 residues. Trimming pared 0 bases from V and 7 bases from J, leaving 10 bases between. Germline CDR1 MNHEY, CDR2 SVGAGI. CDR3 sequence reads: CASSYSWTGEQYF. Here the CDR3 DNA reads TGTGCCAGCAGTTACTCGTGGACGGGAGAGCAGTACTTC.

The table lists this clonotype with many counts. The V gene is TRBV12-3 or TRBV12-4, the J gene TRBJ2-3; D remains unclear. Trimming took off 1 base at V and 7 bases at J, with 9 bases between the two ends. The CDR3 consists of 13 residues. Here the CDR3 reads CASSLGPLHTQYF. The DNA for the CDR3 is TGTGCCAGCAGTTTAGGTCCCTTACATACGCAGTATTTT.

The chain uses TRBV12-3 or TRBV12-4 and TRBJ2-5; D may be TRBD1 or TRBD2 (5 bases each). Trimming left V 4 bases short and J 5 bases short, with 14 bases between. CDR3 length: 14 amino acids. CDR3 loop: CASSWARGGETQYF. In DNA, the CDR3 is TGTGCCAGCAGTTGGGCGAGGGGTGGGGAGACCCAGTACTTC.

The rearrangement joins TRBV7-6 to TRBJ2-1; D ambiguous. Germline lookup yields CDR1 SGHVS and CDR2 FNYEAQ. V lost 5 bases, J lost 4 bases, and 9 bases lay in between. This CDR3 has 13 amino acids. In DNA, the CDR3 is TGTGCCAGCAGCCATGAAGGTTACAATGAGCAGTTCTTC. This gives the protein CASSHEGYNEQFF.

The chain employs TRBV6-2 or TRBV6-3 and TRBJ1-1, with 7 bases aligning to TRBD1. The germline V gene encodes CDR1 MNHEY and CDR2 SVGEGT. CDR3 length equals 14 residues. V trimming: 6 bases; J trimming: 6 bases; junction bases outside the gene matches: 10. The CDR3 region is CASRVTTGRAEAFF. CDR3 DNA sequence: TGTGCCAGCAGGGTCACGACAGGGAGGGCTGAAGCTTTCTTT.

This clonotype appeared a few times. The CDR3 DNA reads TGTGCCAGCAGCCAAGGGGCAGGGGAAGCGGATACGCAGTATTTT. This encodes CASSQGAGEADTQYF. J is TRBJ2-3 and V is TRBV3-1, with D possibly being TRBD1 (6 bases). Trimming stripped 1 base from V and 6 bases from J, with 14 bases between. This CDR3 is 15 amino acids long. CDR1 LGHDT and CDR2 YNNKEL come from the germline V gene (reference sequence).

The V and J genes are TRBV6-2 or TRBV6-3 and TRBJ2-7; 9 bases line up with TRBD1. Per the germline V gene, CDR1 is MNHEY and CDR2 is SVGEGT. V was pared by 10 bases and J by 3 bases, with 10 bases of the junction left unmatched. The CDR3 is 14 residues long. This CDR3 is CANRPPGQGYEQYF. CDR3 nucleotide sequence: TGTGCCAACAGACCCCCGGGACAGGGCTACGAGCAGTACTTC.

This clonotype has just a few counts. The chain couples TRBV7-9 to TRBJ2-3, with D possibly TRBD1 on 6 matching bases. The ends were cut back, 5 bases at V and 2 bases at J, with 14 bases in the middle. Germline V gene sequence: CDR1 SEHNR, CDR2 FQNEAQ (reference sequence). The CDR3 runs to 15 residues. CDR3 region: CASSLFGGLTDTQYF. CDR3 coding DNA: TGTGCCAGCAGCCTGTTTGGGGGCCTCACAGATACGCAGTATTTT.

This clonotype was found a few times. The chain combines TRBV27 with TRBJ2-7; D remains ambiguous. Trimming took off 0 bases at V and 3 bases at J, with 6 bases between the two ends. Germline V gene data show CDR1 as MNHEY and CDR2 as SMNVEV (reference sequence). The CDR3 totals 13 residues. DNA of the CDR3: TGTGCCAGCAGTTTATCGGAACACTACGAGCAGTACTTC. Amino acid sequence: CASSLSEHYEQYF.

This clonotype has just a few counts. V is TRBV5-5 and J is TRBJ2-5; 7 bases fit TRBD1. Per the germline V gene, CDR1 is SGHKS and CDR2 is YYEKEE (reference sequence). After removal of 7 bases from V and 2 bases from J, the junction contained 5 bases not matched to a gene. This CDR3 has 13 amino acids. The CDR3 DNA reads as TGTGCCAGCGGAACAGGGGTTCAAGAGACCCAGTACTTC. Translating it yields CASGTGVQETQYF.

The CDR3 sequence is CASSLQDTGELFF. DNA for the CDR3: TGTGCCAGCAGCCTACAGGACACCGGGGAGCTGTTTTTT. The chain is built from TRBV7-9 and TRBJ2-2; a possible D gene is TRBD1 (5 bases). There are 13 residues in the CDR3. CDR1 and CDR2 (germline): SEHNR, FQNEAQ (reference sequence). The V gene lost 5 bases and the J gene lost 3 bases, with 7 bases spanning the gap.

CDR3 DNA sequence: TGCAGCGTTGCGGTGGGGCCAAGCACAGATACGCAGTATTTT. This gives the protein CSVAVGPSTDTQYF. V usage is TRBV29-1 and J usage is TRBJ2-3; D perhaps matches TRBD1 (5 bases). Germline loops: CDR1 SQVTM, CDR2 ANQGSEA. The length of the CDR3 is 14 residues. The germline V and J ends were trimmed by 4 bases and 0 bases, with 11 bases remaining between them.

The genes are TRBV7-9 and TRBJ2-1; 8 nucleotides agree with TRBD1. The germline gives CDR1 SEHNR, CDR2 FQNEAQ (reference sequence). This CDR3 has 15 amino acids. Trimming at V came to 5 bases and at J to 12 bases, leaving 15 bases not matched to a gene. The CDR3 loop is CASSPGQEVTGRQFF. The CDR3 nucleotides are TGTGCCAGCAGCCCGGGACAGGAGGTCACGGGTAGGCAGTTCTTC.

Of note for this clonotype: Relative to the germline gene, one junction end is altered; a read error may explain this. DNA for the CDR3: TGTGCCAGCTGCCACACGCCCGGGACACCCGCGAACACCGGGGAGCTGTTTTTT. Amino acids: CASCHTPGTPANTGELFF. The chain is built from TRBV3-1 and TRBJ2-2; maybe TRBD1 (6 bases). This CDR3 has 18 amino acids. The V gene's germline CDR1 is LGHDT and CDR2 YNNKEL (reference sequence). The entire variable domain, with the rest obtained from reference TRBV3-1 and TRBJ2-2, is as follows: DTAVSQTPKYLVTQMGNDKSIKCEQNLGHDTMYWYKQDSKKFLKIMFSYNNKELIINETVPNRFSPKSPDKAHLNLHINSLELGDSAVYFCASCHTPGTPANTGELFFGEGSRLTVL.

This clonotype was recorded a few times. The genes are TRBV7-6 and TRBJ1-1; D call uncertain. CDR3 size: 13 residues. The V gene lost 1 base and the J gene lost 4 bases, with 7 bases spanning the gap. Germline CDR1 is SGHVS and CDR2 is FNYEAQ. CDR3 nucleotides: TGTGCCAGCAGCTTAGGAGAAAGCACTGAAGCTTTCTTT. Translating it yields CASSLGESTEAFF. The whole variable domain, filled in from reference TRBV7-6 and TRBJ1-1, reads GAGVSQSPRYKVTKRGQDVALRCDPISGHVSLYWYRQALGQGPEFLTYFNYEAQQDKSGLPNDRFSAERPEGSISTLTIQRTEQRDSAMYRCASSLGESTEAFFGQGTRLTVV.

This clonotype was detected a few times. The chain carries TRBV9 and TRBJ2-7; 7 nucleotides line up with TRBD1. CDR1 is SGDLS and CDR2 is YYNGEE in the germline V gene. The CDR3 spans 16 residues. V was pared by 4 bases and J by 0 bases, with 10 bases of the junction left unmatched. The CDR3 loop reads CASSPRTGQLSYEQYF. For the CDR3, the DNA is TGTGCCAGCAGCCCCCGGACAGGACAACTCTCCTACGAGCAGTACTTC.

This rearrangement joins TRBV4-1 to TRBJ1-3; D possibly corresponds to TRBD1 (5 bases). Germline V gives CDR1 MGHRA, CDR2 YSYEKL. This CDR3 spans 15 amino acids. Trimming stripped 3 bases from V and 3 bases from J, with 12 bases between. This CDR3 is CASSQDTGLGNTIYF. The DNA for the CDR3 is TGCGCCAGCAGCCAGGACACGGGTCTTGGAAACACCATATATTTT.

V usage is TRBV5-6 and J usage is TRBJ1-1; the D gene is possibly TRBD1 (6 bases). The V gene lost 0 bases and the J gene lost 11 bases, with 17 bases spanning the gap. CDR1 SGHDT and CDR2 YYEEEE come from the germline V gene. The CDR3 has 14 residues. The CDR3 DNA is TGTGCCAGCAGCTTGGAAGAGGGGGGCTGGTCGGCTTTCTTT. This sequence encodes CASSLEEGGWSAFF.

This chain connects TRBV6-1 to TRBJ2-1, with D unresolved. The V end was cut by 6 bases, the J end by 0 bases, with 9 bases between. The germline gives CDR1 MNHNS, CDR2 SASEGT. The CDR3 totals 14 residues. CDR3 in amino acids: CASRGMSSYNEQFF. Here the CDR3 DNA reads TGTGCCAGCAGGGGGATGAGCTCCTACAATGAGCAGTTCTTC.

V is TRBV27 and J is TRBJ1-5; D ambiguous. Trimming took off 4 bases at V and 2 bases at J, with 12 bases between the two ends. CDR3 size: 15 residues. Germline CDR1 is MNHEY and CDR2 is SMNVEV (reference sequence). The CDR3 is CASSSDSPGNQPQHF. In DNA form, the CDR3 reads TGTGCCAGCAGTTCAGATTCGCCTGGCAATCAGCCCCAGCATTTT.

This clonotype turned up a few times. The chain joins TRBV29-1 to TRBJ2-3, with 9 nucleotides matching TRBD1. CDR1 is SQVTM, CDR2 ANQGSEA, per germline. This CDR3 contains 12 residues. Trimming removed 7 bases from V and 8 bases from J; junction bases left unmatched: 7. The chain's CDR3 is CSGTGAIGTQYF. DNA of the CDR3: TGCAGCGGGACAGGGGCCATAGGTACGCAGTATTTT.

The CDR3 DNA reads TGTGCCAGCAGTGACTCCCCGGGACAGGGGGCGGACGGCTACACCTTC. It is translated as CASSDSPGQGADGYTF. This sequence joins TRBV6-4 and TRBJ1-2; 12 bases fit TRBD1. J lost 8 bases, V lost 0 bases, and 7 bases had no gene match. The CDR3 spans 16 residues. CDR1 is MRHNA and CDR2 is SNTAGT in the germline V gene.

For the CDR3, the DNA is TGCGCCAGCAGCCAAGACCCGACCGCTAACTATGGCTACACCTTC. Translated: CASSQDPTANYGYTF. This rearrangement joins TRBV4-3 to TRBJ1-2, with D unclear. The ends were cut back, 0 bases at V and 0 bases at J, with 8 bases in the middle. The CDR3 totals 15 residues. Germline V CDR1 and CDR2: LGHNA, YSLEER.